The next 28 T cell receptor beta chains were all read from a single sample in a study of vaccination and CD4 T cells after COVID-19. Treatment: approximately 10-day PBMC culture with coronavirus spike peptide pools or control peptides (ViraFEST assay). The Oncomine TCR Beta short-read assay was applied to DNA of cultured CD4+ T cells. MiXCR, run by TCRdb on the PCR reads, gives a single entry per CDR3 protein. The table includes about 3,600 distinct CDR3 sequences, around 40% detected once. Antigens of these TCRs are unknown. The sequencing input was CD4+ T cells from blood, cultured in vitro. Receptors were obtained from a human donor who had recovered from COVID-19.

V and J are TRBV7-2 and TRBJ1-1, with no clear D. The V end was cut by 2 bases, the J end by 7 bases, with 17 bases between. CDR3 length equals 15 residues. CDR1 SGHTA and CDR2 FQGNSA come from the germline V gene. In nucleotides, the CDR3 is TGTGCCAGCAGCTTAAGGCAGAGCAAAAGCATTGAAGCTTTCTTT. Protein: CASSLRQSKSIEAFF. The full variable domain, its missing parts supplied by reference TRBV7-2 and TRBJ1-1, is GAGVSQSPSNKVTEKGKDVELRCDPISGHTALYWYRQSLGQGLEFLIYFQGNSAPDKSGLPSDRFSAERTGGSVSTLTIQRTQQEDSAVYLCASSLRQSKSIEAFFGQGTRLTVV.

The gene calls are TRBV6-1 and TRBJ2-7, with a tentative D call TRBD2 (6 bases). Germline lookup yields CDR1 MNHNS and CDR2 SASEGT. V was trimmed by 6 bases and J by 9 bases, leaving 27 bases between them. The CDR3 loop spans 16 amino acids. The CDR3 DNA sequence: TGTGCCAGCAGCCATAAGGCCGCGGGACCCCCCATGGGGCAGTACTTC. It encodes CASSHKAAGPPMGQYF.

By sample share, this clonotype is medium-sized. V and J are TRBV15 and TRBJ2-2, with 13 bases that match TRBD2. V lost 1 base and J lost 0; bases outside the gene matches: 5. The V gene's germline CDR1 is LNHNV and CDR2 YYDKDF (reference sequence). This CDR3 region has 19 residues. DNA of the CDR3: TGTGCCACCAGCAGAGTCCGGACTAGCGGGGGCCCGAACACCGGGGAGCTGTTTTTT. Translating gives CATSRVRTSGGPNTGELFF.

Relative to its sample, this clonotype is medium-sized. V is TRBV7-3 and J is TRBJ2-3; D remains ambiguous. V was trimmed by 4 bases and J by 5 bases, leaving 10 bases between them. Germline V gene sequence: CDR1 SGHTA, CDR2 FQGTGA. The CDR3 covers 13 residues. The CDR3 DNA reads as TGTGCCAGCAGCTGGTCTGGCGAAGATACGCAGTATTTT. Its translation is CASSWSGEDTQYF.

This clonotype was observed a handful of times. The chain is built from TRBV7-2 and TRBJ2-3, with 11 bases that match TRBD2. The CDR3 covers 14 residues. Losses at the gene ends were 4 bases for V and 8 bases for J; bases not matched to a gene: 5. CDR1 SGHTA and CDR2 FQGNSA come from the germline V gene. The CDR3 region has the DNA TGTGCCAGCAGCTCTAGACTAGCGGGGCTTACGCAGTATTTT. Amino acid sequence: CASSSRLAGLTQYF.

The chain joins TRBV5-4 to TRBJ2-7, with a possible D match to TRBD2 (5 bases). V lost 2 bases to trimming and J lost 5 bases, with 8 bases between them. The V gene's germline CDR1 is SGHNT and CDR2 YYREEE (reference sequence). The CDR3 is made up of 12 amino acids. CDR3 protein: CASSFGENEQYF. Here the CDR3 DNA reads TGTGCCAGCAGCTTCGGGGAAAACGAGCAGTACTTC.

By share of the sample, this clonotype is medium-sized. V usage is TRBV6-5 and J usage is TRBJ1-4; D gene uncertain. The CDR3 runs 12 residues. V lost 4 bases and J lost 3, with 3 bases in between. From germline, CDR1 is MNHEY and CDR2 SVGAGI. The CDR3 DNA reads as TGTGCCAGCAGTTTCCCTAATGAAAAACTGTTTTTT. This encodes CASSFPNEKLFF.

Worth noting for this clonotype: Sequence at one end of the junction differs from germline and may be a read error. This rearrangement joins TRBV5-3 to TRBJ1-2; D unresolved. TRBV5-3 is an open reading frame, and its role is uncertain. The CDR3 has 12 amino acids. The CDR3 loop reads CASSLRTYGYTF. CDR3 in DNA: TGTGCCAGCAGCTTGCGAACTTATGGCTACACCTTC.

This rearrangement joins TRBV14 to TRBJ2-3, with 8 positions matching TRBD1. The CDR3 runs 12 residues. Germline V lookup: CDR1 SGHDN, CDR2 FVKESK. V gave up 3 bases and J gave up 14 bases; unmatched junction bases: 7. CDR3 in DNA: TGTGCCAGCAGCCATGGACAGGGTGTCGTGTATTTT. Protein sequence: CASSHGQGVVYF.

This clonotype was found a few times. The J gene is TRBJ1-2, the V gene TRBV6-1; D gene unclear. CDR1 and CDR2 (germline): MNHNS, SASEGT. V was cut by 8 bases and J by 4 bases, with 17 bases left in between. The length of the CDR3 is 14 residues. This CDR3 reads CASGLGGNFYGYTF. CDR3 bases: TGTGCCAGCGGCCTGGGAGGGAACTTCTATGGCTACACCTTC.

The chain uses TRBV2 and TRBJ1-2; D is unclear. This CDR3 comprises 16 residues. Germline V gene data show CDR1 as SNHLY and CDR2 as FYNNEI. V was clipped by 8 bases and J by 6 bases, with 25 bases between them. The CDR3 here is CASSNYFILLQHGYTF. The DNA of the CDR3 is TGTGCCAGCTCTAACTATTTTATTCTTCTCCAACATGGCTACACCTTC.

The sample holds a few counts of this clonotype. The CDR3 nucleotides read TGTGCCAGCAGCTTTTCCAAGAACACTGAAGCTTTCTTT. As protein: CASSFSKNTEAFF. The chain recombines TRBV7-3 with TRBJ1-1; D ambiguous. This CDR3 is 13 amino acids long. Germline CDR1 is SGHTA and CDR2 is FQGTGA. With 3 bases removed from V and 1 base from J, the gap between germline ends came to 6 bases.

There are a few counts of this clonotype. The chain employs TRBV6-2 or TRBV6-3 and TRBJ2-3, with 11 nucleotides matching TRBD2. V lost 4 bases to trimming and J lost 2 bases; unmatched junction nucleotides: 8. Germline V gene sequence: CDR1 MNHEY, CDR2 SVGEGT. This CDR3 is 17 amino acids long. CDR3 nucleotides: TGTGCCAGCAGTTCTCGGACTAGCGGGTACGTCACAGATACGCAGTATTTT. Its translation: CASSSRTSGYVTDTQYF.

The chain links TRBV2 to TRBJ1-2, with D unresolved. V was cut by 2 bases and J by 8 bases, with 15 bases left in between. Looked up from germline, CDR1 is SNHLY and CDR2 is FYNNEI. The CDR3 sequence is 14 residues long. Written as DNA, the CDR3 is TGTGCCAGCAGTGAACGTCACCTAACGAGGGGCTACACCTTC. Residues: CASSERHLTRGYTF.

V usage is TRBV10-3 and J usage is TRBJ2-5; no definite D call. Germline lookup yields CDR1 ENHRY and CDR2 SYGVKD. V gave up 4 bases and J gave up 5 bases, with 17 bases separating them. The CDR3 runs to 15 residues. In nucleotides, the CDR3 is TGTGCCATCAGTGTTGGCAACTTCGGCCCGGAGACCCAGTACTTC. It yields the protein CAISVGNFGPETQYF.

The genes are TRBV4-2 and TRBJ1-6; a weak D match, TRBD1 (5 bases). The CDR3 is 14 amino acids. With 3 bases removed from V and 7 bases from J, the gap between germline ends came to 10 bases. CDR1 and CDR2 from the germline V gene are LGHNA and YNFKEQ. The CDR3 DNA reads TGTGCCAGCAGCCACCCCGGGGACAATTCACCCCTCCACTTT. This encodes CASSHPGDNSPLHF.

By share, this clonotype ranks as medium-sized (0.01 to 0.1%). The V and J genes are TRBV12-3 or TRBV12-4 and TRBJ2-7, with a tentative D call TRBD1 (6 bases). With 5 bases removed from V and 1 base from J, the gap between germline ends came to 18 bases. The CDR3 extends over 16 amino acids. The CDR3 DNA follows: TGTGCCAGCAGTCCGGGGACAAAGGGGCGTTCCTACGAGCAGTACTTC. This encodes CASSPGTKGRSYEQYF.

The genes are TRBV20-1 and TRBJ1-2, with D possibly matching TRBD1 (5 bases). The CDR3 is 14 amino acids. CDR1 DFQATT and CDR2 SNEGSKA come from the germline V gene (reference sequence). The V gene lost 0 bases and the J gene lost 7 bases, with 15 bases spanning the gap. This CDR3 is CSARDQRGITGYTF. CDR3 sequence (DNA): TGCAGTGCTAGAGATCAAAGGGGAATCACTGGCTACACCTTC.

This clonotype was seen more than once but under ten times. This chain joins TRBV25-1 and TRBJ2-5; 10 bases agree with TRBD1. The germline CDR1 and CDR2 sequences are MGHDK and SYGVNS. V trimming: 5 bases; J trimming: 4 bases; junction bases outside the gene matches: 7. The CDR3 contains 15 residues. The CDR3 reads CASSKGQGKGETQYF. In DNA, the CDR3 is TGTGCCAGCAGTAAGGGACAGGGGAAAGGAGAGACCCAGTACTTC. The full variable domain, its missing parts supplied by reference TRBV25-1 and TRBJ2-5, is EADIYQTPRYLVIGTGKKITLECSQTMGHDKMYWYQQDPGMELHLIHYSYGVNSTEKGDLSSESTVSRIRTEHFPLTLESARPSHTSQYLCASSKGQGKGETQYFGPGTRLLVL.

There are a few counts of this clonotype. This rearrangement joins TRBV20-1 to TRBJ1-1, with D uncertain. The CDR3 runs to 12 residues. Germline V gives CDR1 DFQATT, CDR2 SNEGSKA (reference sequence). The V end was cut by 4 bases, the J end by 3 bases, with 9 bases between. This CDR3 reads CSAKREYTEAFF. Written as DNA, the CDR3 is TGCAGTGCTAAAAGGGAGTACACTGAAGCTTTCTTT.

The rearrangement uses TRBV24-1 and TRBJ2-2; no clear D. This CDR3 is 15 amino acids long. The germline V gene has CDR1 KGHDR and CDR2 SFDVKD. V lost 2 bases and J 3 bases, leaving 9 bases between the germline ends. The CDR3 sequence is CATSDSGRDTGELFF. CDR3 nucleotides: TGTGCCACCAGTGATTCAGGACGGGACACCGGGGAGCTGTTTTTT.

DNA of the CDR3: TGCGCCAGCAGCCAAATCTCCTACAGGGGTCCTAGAAAACTGTTTTTT. Translated, it gives CASSQISYRGPRKLFF. The rearrangement joins TRBV4-3 to TRBJ1-4, with 7 bases identical to TRBD1. In germline, CDR1 is LGHNA, CDR2 YSLEER. The CDR3 loop spans 16 amino acids. The junction had 13 bases not matched to a gene; V was cut back by 2 bases and J by 10 bases.

The rearrangement uses TRBV7-2 and TRBJ1-2; 7 nucleotides line up with TRBD1. This CDR3 has 14 residues. Germline loops: CDR1 SGHTA, CDR2 FQGNSA. After removal of 4 bases from V and 8 bases from J, the junction contained 10 bases not matched to a gene. The CDR3 here is CASSSGRGGGGYTF. The CDR3 DNA is TGTGCCAGCAGCTCCGGCAGGGGGGGAGGGGGCTACACCTTC. The full variable domain, completed using reference TRBV7-2 and TRBJ1-2, is GAGVSQSPSNKVTEKGKDVELRCDPISGHTALYWYRQSLGQGLEFLIYFQGNSAPDKSGLPSDRFSAERTGGSVSTLTIQRTQQEDSAVYLCASSSGRGGGGYTFGSGTRLTVV.

The V gene is TRBV7-2, the J gene TRBJ2-5; D is possibly TRBD1 (6 bases). Germline CDR1 SGHTA, CDR2 FQGNSA. CDR3 length: 14 amino acids. The V and J ends lost 2 bases and 7 bases respectively, with 14 bases between them. As DNA, the CDR3 is TGTGCCAGCAGCTTAAACGGGGTGACAGGGACCCAGTACTTC. It translates to CASSLNGVTGTQYF. Together with reference TRBV7-2 and TRBJ2-5, the CDR3 gives the full variable domain: GAGVSQSPSNKVTEKGKDVELRCDPISGHTALYWYRQSLGQGLEFLIYFQGNSAPDKSGLPSDRFSAERTGGSVSTLTIQRTQQEDSAVYLCASSLNGVTGTQYFGPGTRLLVL.

The chain joins TRBV20-1 to TRBJ1-5; D not resolved. The V gene lost 6 bases and the J gene lost 0 bases, with 18 bases spanning the gap. CDR3 length: 16 amino acids. Germline CDR1 and CDR2: DFQATT and SNEGSKA (reference sequence). The CDR3, as DNA: TGCAGTGCCGGTGGGGAGTCCTCCTTTAGCAATCAGCCCCAGCATTTT. This codes for CSAGGESSFSNQPQHF.

This clonotype was detected a few times. The gene calls are TRBV11-2 and TRBJ2-5; D is undetermined. Germline V lookup: CDR1 SGHAT, CDR2 FQNNGV. V was shortened by 5 bases and J by 7 bases, with 8 bases between the two germline ends. This CDR3 spans 11 amino acids. The CDR3 DNA follows: TGTGCCAGCAGCCAGTTGGGGACCCAGTACTTC. It translates to CASSQLGTQYF. Full variable domain (rest looked up from reference TRBV11-2 and TRBJ2-5): EAGVAQSPRYKIIEKRQSVAFWCNPISGHATLYWYQQILGQGPKLLIQFQNNGVVDDSQLPKDRFSAERLKGVDSTLKIQPAKLEDSAVYLCASSQLGTQYFGPGTRLLVL.

For the CDR3, the DNA is TGCGCCAGCAGCTCGGGACAGGGCTACGAGCAGTACTTC. Its translation: CASSSGQGYEQYF. The chain links TRBV5-1 to TRBJ2-7, with 9 bases matching TRBD1. CDR1 SGHRS and CDR2 YFSETQ come from the germline V gene. The CDR3 has 13 amino acids. With V trimmed by 3 bases and J by 3 bases, 1 base remained unmatched.

This clonotype was found a few times. The chain combines TRBV20-1 with TRBJ2-3; D might be TRBD2 (5 bases). This CDR3 spans 17 amino acids. The V gene's germline CDR1 is DFQATT and CDR2 SNEGSKA (reference sequence). Trimming left V 0 bases short and J 3 bases short, with 19 bases between. The CDR3 region is CSARDPLGRGGTDTQYF. In DNA, the CDR3 is TGCAGTGCTAGAGATCCATTGGGTCGAGGAGGAACAGATACGCAGTATTTT.